These 5 T cell receptor beta chains were sequenced from one sample in a study of cytomegalovirus exposure and HLA in healthy donors. PCR employed 60 Vbeta and 13 Jbeta primers. TCRdb keeps only in-frame clones here, not all; method: immunoSEQ multiplex PCR. This table holds 150,000 to 200,000 clones, 80% found once. The material sequenced was PBMCs. The source of these receptors is a male donor in good health and CMV-seropositive.

The V gene is TRBV15, the J gene TRBJ2-1; 10 nucleotides agree with TRBD2. Trimming at V came to 7 bases and at J to 2 bases, leaving 11 bases not matched to a gene. The length of the CDR3 is 17 residues. The germline CDR1 and CDR2 sequences are LNHNV and YYDKDF (reference sequence). DNA for the CDR3: TGTGCCACCACGGCTAGCGGGAGAGTAGGAACCTACAATGAGCAGTTCTTC. Amino acids: CATTASGRVGTYNEQFF.

The CDR3 nucleotides are TGTGCCAGCAGTGGACAGGGCATTACGGAGCAGTACTTC. This encodes CASSGQGITEQYF. The rearrangement joins TRBV27 to TRBJ2-7; 8 nucleotides match TRBD1. This CDR3 contains 13 residues. The ends lost 5 bases at V and 7 bases at J; junction bases unmatched: 7. From germline, CDR1 is MNHEY and CDR2 SMNVEV (reference sequence).

In this sample, this clone turned up once. This chain links TRBV5-4 with TRBJ1-1; D gene uncertain. Trimming cost V 4 bases and J 7 bases, with 11 bases left between them. Germline CDR1 SGHNT, CDR2 YYREEE (reference sequence). This CDR3 region has 12 residues. The CDR3 loop is CASSTYRDEAFF. The CDR3 nucleotides read TGTGCCAGCAGCACCTACAGAGATGAAGCTTTCTTT.

The V call is TRBV13, the J call TRBJ2-7; 11 bases are shared with TRBD2. The CDR3 totals 17 residues. From germline, CDR1 is PRHDT and CDR2 FYEKMQ (reference sequence). The junction had 12 bases not matched to a gene; V was cut back by 5 bases and J by 3 bases. The CDR3 protein is CASSRLTTSGRSYEQYF. The CDR3 region has the DNA TGTGCCAGCAGCCGTCTAACAACTAGCGGGAGAAGCTACGAGCAGTACTTC.

The chain is built from TRBV7-3 and TRBJ2-1, with D maybe TRBD2 (5 bases). CDR1 and CDR2 from the germline V gene are SGHTA and FQGTGA. The CDR3 length is 15 residues. Trimming removed 2 bases from V and 7 bases from J, with 15 bases in between. The CDR3 protein is CASSLSRAARNEQFF. For the CDR3, the DNA is TGTGCCAGCAGCTTATCGAGGGCTGCAAGGAATGAGCAGTTCTTC.